Following are 10 T cell receptor beta chains from one sample sequenced in a study of T cells in Graves' hyperthyroidism and ophthalmopathy. Amplification of TCR beta CDR3 regions was performed using RNA transcripts as template. During a first-round RT-PCR of the TCR CDR3, the HTBI primer set was used. One entry per CDR3 protein results from TCRdb running MiXCR on the multiplex PCR reads. The sample contains over 350,000 distinct CDR3 sequences, over 11% of which appear only once. Sequencing input: blood. The source of these receptors is a man aged 50-60 years with Graves' ophthalmopathy.

In its sample, this clonotype was seen many times. The rearrangement uses TRBV27 and TRBJ2-1, with a possible D match to TRBD1 (5 bases). V lost 6 bases and J lost 0, with 12 bases in between. CDR3 size: 15 residues. Germline lookup yields CDR1 MNHEY and CDR2 SMNVEV (reference sequence). The CDR3 region is CASRGVTSSYNEQFF. CDR3 coding DNA: TGTGCCAGCAGAGGGGTGACAAGCTCCTACAATGAGCAGTTCTTC.

The chain links TRBV5-6 to TRBJ1-1; no reliable D call. CDR1 and CDR2 (germline): SGHDT, YYEEEE. V was cut by 0 bases and J by 1 base, with 4 bases left in between. The CDR3 has 13 amino acids. CDR3 sequence: CASSLVRNTEAFF. Here the CDR3 DNA reads TGTGCCAGCAGCTTGGTAAGGAACACTGAAGCTTTCTTT.

This clonotype has only a few counts. The chain carries TRBV28 and TRBJ2-7; D is perhaps TRBD1 or TRBD2 (6 bases each). The germline V gene has CDR1 MDHEN and CDR2 SYDVKM. The CDR3 is 16 residues long. V was clipped by 6 bases and J by 1 base, with 19 bases between them. The CDR3: CASSSGQTSLSYEQYF. The CDR3 DNA is TGTGCCAGCAGCTCCGGACAGACTAGTTTATCCTACGAGCAGTACTTC.

This clonotype was counted between two and nine times. This chain uses TRBV11-2 with TRBJ2-3; a weak D match, TRBD1 (6 bases). This CDR3 is 16 amino acids long. The germline gives CDR1 SGHAT, CDR2 FQNNGV. The ends were cut back, 4 bases at V and 0 bases at J, with 14 bases in the middle. CDR3 region: CASSWGHTTSTDTQYF. Here the CDR3 DNA reads TGTGCCAGCAGCTGGGGGCACACTACTAGCACAGATACGCAGTATTTT.

This clonotype was seen many times. The chain uses TRBV20-1 and TRBJ1-5, with TRBD1 matching over 9 bases. V was pared by 2 bases and J by 2 bases, with 4 bases of the junction left unmatched. The CDR3 runs 15 residues. Looked up from germline, CDR1 is DFQATT and CDR2 is SNEGSKA (reference sequence). The CDR3 is CSARKQGAGNQPQHF. CDR3 in DNA: TGCAGTGCTAGAAAACAGGGGGCCGGCAATCAGCCCCAGCATTTT.

The chain is built from TRBV19 and TRBJ2-1; 10 bases match TRBD2. V shed 7 bases, J shed 6 bases, and the junction held 9 bases outside the gene matches. This CDR3 comprises 15 residues. Germline CDR1 LNHDA, CDR2 SQIVND (reference sequence). In nucleotides, the CDR3 is TGTGCCAGTACCGTACTAGCGGGGTTTTCCAATGAGCAGTTCTTC. It specifies CASTVLAGFSNEQFF. The entire variable domain, with the rest obtained from reference TRBV19 and TRBJ2-1, is as follows: DGGITQSPKYLFRKEGQNVTLSCEQNLNHDAMYWYRQDPGQGLRLIYYSQIVNDFQKGDIAEGYSVSREKKESFPLTVTSAQKNPTAFYLCASTVLAGFSNEQFFGPGTRLTVL.

The chain recombines TRBV6-6 with TRBJ2-1; 7 bases match TRBD1. Germline V CDR1 and CDR2: MNHNY, SVGAGI (reference sequence). The CDR3 is 16 amino acids. After removal of 0 bases from V and 8 bases from J, the junction contained 10 bases not matched to a gene. The CDR3, as DNA: TGTGCCAGCAGTTACTCGACACAGGGGCTCGGGGATGAGCAGTTCTTC. Translation gives CASSYSTQGLGDEQFF.

This clonotype turned up a few times. This sequence joins TRBV19 and TRBJ2-1; D remains unclear. This CDR3 spans 13 amino acids. V was clipped by 6 bases and J by 4 bases, with 10 bases between them. Germline V lookup: CDR1 LNHDA, CDR2 SQIVND (reference sequence). Here the CDR3 reads CASRDPMYNEQFF. The CDR3 DNA sequence: TGTGCCAGTAGGGACCCGATGTACAATGAGCAGTTCTTC.

Note on this clonotype: The junction and the germline gene differ at one end; a read error may be behind it. The chain joins TRBV20-1 to TRBJ2-1; D may be TRBD2 (5 bases). Per germline, CDR1 DFQATT and CDR2 SNEGSKA (reference sequence). The CDR3 consists of 14 residues. The CDR3 sequence: CSANKPGTYNEQLF. DNA of the CDR3: TGCAGTGCTAACAAACCGGGAACATACAATGAGCAGCTCTTC.

This clonotype was counted at least ten times. V and J are TRBV20-1 and TRBJ2-1, with TRBD2 matching over 10 bases. The V and J ends lost 0 bases and 5 bases, in that order; junction bases with no gene match: 4. CDR1 DFQATT and CDR2 SNEGSKA come from the germline V gene (reference sequence). The CDR3 runs 15 residues. This CDR3 reads CSARDLGLADNEQFF. The CDR3, as DNA: TGCAGTGCTAGAGATTTAGGACTAGCGGACAATGAGCAGTTCTTC.